This T cell receptor beta chain is from a study of shared clonotypes between healthy human individuals. Overall study context: The cohort had two women and a few men, ages 18 to 49.

Bulk PBMC genomic DNA spanned ten immunoSEQ deep plates. The repertoire was sequenced with immunoSEQ multiplex PCR; TCRdb's copy has only in-frame clones and lacks some. The data contain some 530,000 clones, 65% to 85% of them singletons. The CDR3 spans 15 residues. Germline CDR1 SGHNT, CDR2 YYREEE (reference sequence). Deletions cut 0 bases from V and 8 bases from J, with 17 bases between. Recent acute infections and vaccinations were absent in the healthy HIV-negative adult donors. Around 90 million PBMCs per unsorted sample were used for genomic DNA. This TCR was sampled from a woman between 40 and 50 years old in good health. Some clones in this sample may be carry-over from other donors' samples. V usage is TRBV5-4 and J usage is TRBJ1-2; D possibly corresponds to TRBD1 (6 bases). Source material: PBMCs. The CDR3 bases are TGTGCCAGCAGCTTGGCGGGGGAACAGGGAGGCGGCTACACCTTC. Its protein is CASSLAGEQGGGYTF. The whole variable domain, remainder taken from reference TRBV5-4 and TRBJ1-2, is ETGVTQSPTHLIKTRGQQVTLRCSSQSGHNTVSWYQQALGQGPQFIFQYYREEENGRGNFPPRFSGLQFPNYSSELNVNALELDDSALYLCASSLAGEQGGGYTFGSGTRLTVV.